These 13 T cell receptor beta chains were all obtained from the same sample, sequenced in a study of identical twins. TCRdb re-analysed the 5' RACE reads in MiXCR, keeping a single row per CDR3 protein. The table records 500,000 or so distinct CDR3 sequences, approximately 22% of them present only once. The same specimen was also included in a second study, on T cells expressing NK-cell markers.

Material for sequencing was CD4+ T cells sorted from blood. These receptors originate from a woman between 18 and 29 years old in good health.

This clonotype was seen many times. This chain joins TRBV5-1 and TRBJ2-5, with 15 bases matching TRBD2. The germline CDR1 and CDR2 sequences are SGHRS and YFSETQ. CDR3 length: 15 amino acids. V shed 3 bases, J shed 4 bases, and the junction held 1 base outside the gene matches. The CDR3 nucleotides are TGCGCCAGCAGCTCGGGACTAGCGGGAGGAGAGACCCAGTACTTC. This translates into CASSSGLAGGETQYF.

The gene calls are TRBV5-8 and TRBJ2-5; a possible D gene is TRBD1 (6 bases). The V gene's germline CDR1 is SGHTS and CDR2 YDEGEE. V was pared by 10 bases and J by 4 bases, with 17 bases between. CDR3 length: 13 residues. DNA of the CDR3: TGTGCCTCCGGCAGGGGCCTCGGAGAGACCCAGTACTTC. Translated: CASGRGLGETQYF.

This clonotype has more than one count but fewer than ten. The chain is built from TRBV3-1 and TRBJ1-1; D remains ambiguous. V was trimmed by 3 bases and J by 7 bases, leaving 9 bases between them. The CDR3 is made up of 12 amino acids. CDR1 is LGHDT, CDR2 YNNKEL, per germline (reference sequence). CDR3 nucleotide sequence: TGTGCCAGCAGCCAGAAGACGGGTGAAGCTTTCTTT. Protein product: CASSQKTGEAFF.

CDR3 sequence reads: CSARRGTDGLFF. The CDR3 DNA reads as TGCAGTGCTAGACGCGGGACCGACGGGCTGTTTTTT. The chain joins TRBV20-1 to TRBJ2-2, with D possibly being TRBD2 (6 bases). The CDR3 is 12 amino acids. The V and J ends lost 2 bases and 13 bases respectively, with 14 bases between them. Germline CDR1 DFQATT, CDR2 SNEGSKA (reference sequence).

This clonotype was picked up many times. The rearrangement uses TRBV11-2 and TRBJ2-3, with D unresolved. The germline V gene encodes CDR1 SGHAT and CDR2 FQNNGV. This CDR3 contains 12 residues. Trimming left V 5 bases short and J 6 bases short, with 9 bases between. The CDR3 protein is CASSPWRDTQYF. The CDR3 DNA sequence: TGTGCCAGCAGCCCATGGCGGGATACGCAGTATTTT.

This clonotype occurred a few times. The J gene is TRBJ1-2, the V gene TRBV20-1, with 12 bases fitting TRBD1. Trimming cost V 1 base and J 4 bases; bases outside gene matches: 10. The CDR3 extends over 17 amino acids. CDR1 and CDR2 from the germline V gene are DFQATT and SNEGSKA (reference sequence). Here the CDR3 DNA reads TGCAGTGCTAGAGGTCCCGGGACAGGGGGCAGGGGCTATGGCTACACCTTC. Translation gives CSARGPGTGGRGYGYTF.

This chain connects TRBV9 to TRBJ1-1; D is unclear. Deletions cut 4 bases from V and 2 bases from J, with 12 bases between. Looked up from germline, CDR1 is SGDLS and CDR2 is YYNGEE. This CDR3 region has 14 residues. The CDR3 DNA follows: TGTGCCAGCAGCCCGCAGGTATCCAACACTGAAGCTTTCTTT. This translates into CASSPQVSNTEAFF.

CDR3 DNA sequence: TGTGCCAGCACCCAGGGGGGGGGTAGGTCACCCCTCCACTTT. Its translation: CASTQGGGRSPLHF. The chain carries TRBV6-1 and TRBJ1-6; 7 positions match TRBD1. The germline V gene encodes CDR1 MNHNS and CDR2 SASEGT. The CDR3 is 14 amino acids. V was pared by 7 bases and J by 10 bases, with 10 bases of the junction left unmatched.

In its sample, this clonotype was seen many times. The chain couples TRBV5-1 to TRBJ2-3, with D hard to call. The CDR3 is 14 residues long. Germline loops: CDR1 SGHRS, CDR2 YFSETQ. V lost 0 bases to trimming and J lost 0 bases, with 5 bases between them. In DNA form, the CDR3 reads TGCGCCAGCAGCTTGGAAGGTAGCACAGATACGCAGTATTTT. This encodes CASSLEGSTDTQYF.

The chain uses TRBV3-1 and TRBJ1-1, with TRBD1 matching 7 bases. The V and J ends lost 7 bases and 0 bases, in that order; junction bases with no gene match: 5. Germline loops: CDR1 LGHDT, CDR2 YNNKEL (reference sequence). The CDR3 length is 14 residues. CDR3: CASMGTDMNTEAFF. The CDR3, as DNA: TGTGCCAGCATGGGGACAGACATGAACACTGAAGCTTTCTTT.

The chain recombines TRBV6-5 with TRBJ2-2; D is possibly TRBD1 or TRBD2 (6 bases each). From germline, CDR1 is MNHEY and CDR2 SVGAGI. V was cut by 3 bases and J by 5 bases, with 13 bases left in between. The CDR3 has 15 residues. The CDR3 nucleotides are TGTGCCAGCAGTTATCTAACGGGGGCTACCGGGGAGCTGTTTTTT. It is translated as CASSYLTGATGELFF.

The rearrangement uses TRBV2 and TRBJ2-7, with D possibly TRBD2 on 5 matching bases. The CDR3 sequence is 12 residues long. Germline-derived CDR1 and CDR2 are SNHLY and FYNNEI. Deletions cut 6 bases from V and 7 bases from J, with 13 bases between. The CDR3 DNA is TGTGCCAGCAGACTAGGACTGGCGGAGCAGTACTTC. Protein product: CASRLGLAEQYF.

In its sample, this clonotype was seen a few times. J is TRBJ2-5 and V is TRBV15, with a tentative D call TRBD2 (5 bases). The CDR3 has 13 amino acids. V dropped 8 bases and J dropped 1 base, with 11 bases sitting between them. The V gene's germline CDR1 is LNHNV and CDR2 YYDKDF (reference sequence). The CDR3 DNA reads TGTGCCACCGGGGTTCGGGGCCAAGAGACCCAGTACTTC. Protein: CATGVRGQETQYF.